This TCR beta chain was captured by sequencing in a study of blood T cells in healthy people across ages. Then a second PCR, running about 6 to 12 cycles, was carried out with a sample-barcoded 5' primer and a J-beta primer mix. One entry per CDR3 protein, called by TCRdb with MiXCR from the 5' RACE reads. Of 1 million or so distinct CDR3 sequences listed, 45% were seen once; the top ten hold 15% to 20%. There are 14 residues in the CDR3. V was trimmed by 6 bases and J by 0 bases, leaving 9 bases between them. Per germline, CDR1 KGHSH and CDR2 LQKENI. The sequence derives from a woman aged 55-69 years in good health. The chain joins TRBV18 to TRBJ1-5; D is unresolved. Sequences were obtained from blood. CDR3 nucleotide sequence: TGTGCCAGCTCGGGCGACGGTAGCAATCAGCCCCAGCATTTT. Translated, it gives CASSGDGSNQPQHF.